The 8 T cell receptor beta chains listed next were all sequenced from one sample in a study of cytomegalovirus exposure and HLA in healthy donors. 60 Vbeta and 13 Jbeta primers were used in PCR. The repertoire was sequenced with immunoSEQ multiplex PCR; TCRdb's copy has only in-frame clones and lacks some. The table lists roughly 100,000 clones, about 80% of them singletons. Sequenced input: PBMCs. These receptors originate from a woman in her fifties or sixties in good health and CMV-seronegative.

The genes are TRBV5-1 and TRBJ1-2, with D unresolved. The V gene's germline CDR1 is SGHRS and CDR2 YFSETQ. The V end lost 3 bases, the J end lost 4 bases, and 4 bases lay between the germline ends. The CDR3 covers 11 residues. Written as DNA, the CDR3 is TGCGCCAGCAGCTCTCCCTATGGCTACACCTTC. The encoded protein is CASSSPYGYTF.

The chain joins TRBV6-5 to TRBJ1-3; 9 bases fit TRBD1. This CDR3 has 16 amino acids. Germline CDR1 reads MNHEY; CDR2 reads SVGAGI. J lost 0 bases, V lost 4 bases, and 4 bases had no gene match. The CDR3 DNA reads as TGTGCCAGCAGTTCAGGGACAGGGCTCTCTGGAAACACCATATATTTT. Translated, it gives CASSSGTGLSGNTIYF.

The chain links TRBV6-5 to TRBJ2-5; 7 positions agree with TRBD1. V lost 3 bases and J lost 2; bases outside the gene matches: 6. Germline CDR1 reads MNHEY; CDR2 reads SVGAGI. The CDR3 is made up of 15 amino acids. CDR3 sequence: CASSYHHRGQETQYF. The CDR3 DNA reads TGTGCCAGCAGTTATCACCACAGGGGTCAAGAGACCCAGTACTTC.

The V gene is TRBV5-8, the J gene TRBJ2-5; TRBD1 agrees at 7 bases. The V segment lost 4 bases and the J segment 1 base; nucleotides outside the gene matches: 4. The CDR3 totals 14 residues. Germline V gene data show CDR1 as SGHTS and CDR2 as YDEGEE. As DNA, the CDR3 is TGTGCCAGCAGCCCACAGGGGATCCAAGAGACCCAGTACTTC. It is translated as CASSPQGIQETQYF. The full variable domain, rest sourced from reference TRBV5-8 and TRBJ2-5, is EAGVTQSPTHLIKTRGQQATLRCSPISGHTSVYWYQQALGLGLQFLLWYDEGEERNRGNFPPRFSGRQFPNYSSELNVNALELEDSALYLCASSPQGIQETQYFGPGTRLLVL.

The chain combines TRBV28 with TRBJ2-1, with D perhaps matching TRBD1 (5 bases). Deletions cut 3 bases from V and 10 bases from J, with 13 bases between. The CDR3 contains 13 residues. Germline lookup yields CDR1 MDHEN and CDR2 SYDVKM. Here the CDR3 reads CASSLGLGLEQFF. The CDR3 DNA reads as TGTGCCAGCAGTTTGGGGCTAGGGCTGGAGCAGTTCTTC.

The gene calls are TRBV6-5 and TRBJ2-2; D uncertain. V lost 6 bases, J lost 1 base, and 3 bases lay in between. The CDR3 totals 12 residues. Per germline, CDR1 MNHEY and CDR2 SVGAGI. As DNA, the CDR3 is TGTGCCAGCAGCAAGAACACCGGGGAGCTGTTTTTT. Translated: CASSKNTGELFF.

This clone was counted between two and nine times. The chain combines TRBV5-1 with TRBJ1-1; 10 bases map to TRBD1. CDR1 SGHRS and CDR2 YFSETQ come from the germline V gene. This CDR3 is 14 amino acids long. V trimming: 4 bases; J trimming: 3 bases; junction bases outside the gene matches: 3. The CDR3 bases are TGCGCCAGCAGCACTGGACAGGGGGACACTGAAGCTTTCTTT. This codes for CASSTGQGDTEAFF.

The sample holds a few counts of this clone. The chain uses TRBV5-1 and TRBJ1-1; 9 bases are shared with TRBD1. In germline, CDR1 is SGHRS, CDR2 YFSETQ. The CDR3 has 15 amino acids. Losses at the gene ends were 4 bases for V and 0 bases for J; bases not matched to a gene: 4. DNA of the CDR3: TGCGCCAGCAGCCCCGGGACAGGGATGAACACTGAAGCTTTCTTT. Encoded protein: CASSPGTGMNTEAFF.